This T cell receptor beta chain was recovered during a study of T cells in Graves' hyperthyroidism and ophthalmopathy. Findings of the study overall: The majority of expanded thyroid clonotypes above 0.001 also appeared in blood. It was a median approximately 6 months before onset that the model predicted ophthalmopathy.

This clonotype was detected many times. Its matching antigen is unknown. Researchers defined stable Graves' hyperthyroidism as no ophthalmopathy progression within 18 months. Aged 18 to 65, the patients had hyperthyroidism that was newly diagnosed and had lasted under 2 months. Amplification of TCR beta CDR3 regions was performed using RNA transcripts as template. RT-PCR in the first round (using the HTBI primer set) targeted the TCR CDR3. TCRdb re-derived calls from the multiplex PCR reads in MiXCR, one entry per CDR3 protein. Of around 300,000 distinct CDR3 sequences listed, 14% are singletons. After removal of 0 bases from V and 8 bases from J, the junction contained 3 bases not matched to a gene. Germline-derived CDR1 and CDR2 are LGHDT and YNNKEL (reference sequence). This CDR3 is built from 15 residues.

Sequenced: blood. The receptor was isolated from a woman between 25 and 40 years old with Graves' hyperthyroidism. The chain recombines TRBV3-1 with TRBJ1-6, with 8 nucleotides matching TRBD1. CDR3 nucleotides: TGTGCCAGCAGCCAAGATGACAGGGGAGATTCACCCCTCCACTTT. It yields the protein CASSQDDRGDSPLHF.